A selection of T cell receptor beta chains follows, all from one sample in a study of shared clonotypes between healthy human individuals. Only in-frame clones appear in the TCRdb table, and some are missing; sequencing was by immunoSEQ multiplex PCR. This sample has approximately 2.5 million clones, with roughly 93% found just once. The sequencing input was naive CD4+ T cells from PBMCs. The receptors were sampled from a man between 18 and 35 years old in good health. Some clones in this sample may be carry-over from other donors' samples. CDR3s include the opening cysteine and the closing phenylalanine or tryptophan. The D gene is left open where the match is weak. Clone size appears in some rows only: once, few, many, or a class for an expanded clone.

>TRBD2|TRBJ2-7|.|TRBV6-6
TGTGCCAGCAGAGTCGGGACTACTGCTCGCGAGCAGTACTTC
CASRVGTTAREQYF
>TRBD2|TRBJ2-3|.|TRBV30
TGTGCCTGGAGTGTAGACCTAGCGGCGGGGGGTACGCAGTATTTT
CAWSVDLAAGGTQYF
>TRBD2|TRBJ2-1|once|TRBV9
TGTGCCAGCAGCGGTCCGGGACTAGCGCGAAATGAGCAGTTCTTC
CASSGPGLARNEQFF
>.|TRBJ2-7|.|TRBV4-1
TGCGCCAGCAGCCAAGTGGGGGTCCTCGACGAGCAGTACTTC
CASSQVGVLDEQYF
>.|TRBJ1-1|.|TRBV4-1
TGCGCCAGCAGCCAAGAGGGGCTGAACACTGAAGCTTTCTTT
CASSQEGLNTEAFF
>TRBD1|TRBJ2-7|.|TRBV27
TGTGCCAGCAGTTTGACCGGGACAGGGGGCTACGAGCAGTACTTC
CASSLTGTGGYEQYF
>TRBD1|TRBJ2-1|.|TRBV25-1
TGTGCCAGCAGTGGGACAGGGGGCGCGGATGAGCAGTTCTTC
CASSGTGGADEQFF
>.|TRBJ2-7|.|TRBV28
TGTGCCAGCAGTTTCGGCGCAGTTTCCTACGAGCAGTACTTC
CASSFGAVSYEQYF
>.|TRBJ1-4|.|TRBV12-2
TGTGCAAGTCGCTTAACGTCCGGCTGGGGTGAAAAACTGTTTTTT
CASRLTSGWGEKLFF
>.|TRBJ2-5|.|TRBV6-5
TGTGCCAGCGCCCAGTTGCGGCTCCAAGAGACCCAGTACTTC
CASAQLRLQETQYF
>TRBD1|TRBJ1-6|.|TRBV6-5
TGTGCCAGCAGTTACTTAGGGACAGGATGGCCCCTCCACTTT
CASSYLGTGWPLHF
>TRBD2|TRBJ2-6|.|TRBV5-1
TGCGCCAGCAGCTTGGTCTTACTAGCGGGAGTGGGATCTGGGGCCAACGTCCTGACTTTC
CASSLVLLAGVGSGANVLTF
>.|TRBJ2-5|.|TRBV6-5
TGTGCCAGCAGTCGCGGAGGGGCCCAAGAGACCCAGTACTTC
CASSRGGAQETQYF
>TRBD1|TRBJ2-7|.|TRBV7-2
TGTGCCAGCAGCTTAAGGGGGTCCGGGACAGGCTATCACGAGCAGTACTTC
CASSLRGSGTGYHEQYF
>TRBD2|TRBJ2-1|.|TRBV5-1
TGCGCCAGCAGCTCGCAACTAGCGGATAACAATGAGCAGTTCTTC
CASSSQLADNNEQFF
>TRBD2|TRBJ2-7|.|TRBV4-2
TGTGCCAGCAGCCTAACTTTGTCCGGGGGGAGGGGTTCGGAGCAGTACTTC
CASSLTLSGGRGSEQYF
>TRBD2|TRBJ2-1|.|TRBV18
TGTGCCAGCTCACCACGCAGCCCCGGTTTGGCGGGAGGGAACGAGCAGTTCTTC
CASSPRSPGLAGGNEQFF
>.|TRBJ1-2|.|TRBV7-9
TGTGCCAGCAGCTCCCGGGGCCCCGACAGCTTGAACTATGGCTACACCTTC
CASSSRGPDSLNYGYTF
>.|TRBJ2-1|.|TRBV6-1
TGTGCCAGCAGTCACACCGGGACCTCCGGTGAGCAGTTCTTC
CASSHTGTSGEQFF
>.|TRBJ2-1|.|TRBV25-1
TGTGCCAGCAGTGAATATTTGTGGGGGACCCGATACAATGAGCAGTTCTTC
CASSEYLWGTRYNEQFF
>TRBD2|TRBJ2-1|.|TRBV5-1
TGCGCCAGCAGCGGGTCTAGCGGGTCCTCCTACAATGAGCAGTTCTTC
CASSGSSGSSYNEQFF
>TRBD2|TRBJ2-3|.|TRBV29-1
TGCAGCGTAGGATCAGCGGGAGGGCCGCCAGATACGCAGTATTTT
CSVGSAGGPPDTQYF
>TRBD2|TRBJ2-1|.|TRBV7-3
TGTGCCAGCAGCCCCGGGACTAGCGGGTCGAATGAGCAGTTCTTC
CASSPGTSGSNEQFF
>.|TRBJ2-5|.|TRBV2
TGTGCCAGCAGTGTAAATACAGGGTGGGAGACCCAGTACTTC
CASSVNTGWETQYF
>.|TRBJ1-2|.|TRBV6-1
TGTGCCAGCGGCACAGAGTATGGCTACACCTTT
CASGTEYGYTF
>TRBD1|TRBJ2-2|.|TRBV2
TGTGCCAGCAACAGGGGATCCACCGGGGAGCTGTTTTTT
CASNRGSTGELFF
>.|TRBJ2-1|.|TRBV18
TGTGCCAGCCTGGAGGTCCCCTTTCGGCCGTTCTTC
CASLEVPFRPFF
>TRBD2|TRBJ2-4|.|TRBV28
TGTGCCAGCAGCCCCCCGGGACTAGAAGTTGGCATTCAGTACTTC
CASSPPGLEVGIQYF
>.|TRBJ2-1|.|TRBV5-1
TGCGCCAGCAGCTCTCAAGCATTGGAGCAGTTCTTC
CASSSQALEQFF
>.|TRBJ1-5|.|TRBV6-5
TGTGCCAGCAGTTCCGCCCAGGGGCAGCCCCAGCATTTT
CASSSAQGQPQHF
>.|TRBJ1-5|.|TRBV28
TGTGCCAGCTCATCCCCGAAGGAGCCCCAGCATTTT
CASSSPKEPQHF
>.|TRBJ1-1|.|TRBV6-5
TGTGCCAGCAGGACGTGGGGTGGGTCGACTGAAGCTTTCTTT
CASRTWGGSTEAFF
>.|TRBJ1-5|few|TRBV19
TGTGCCAGTAGTATAGGCCTTCGGGGGGCCAATAGCAATCAGCCCCAGCATTTT
CASSIGLRGANSNQPQHF
>.|TRBJ1-2|.|TRBV4-2
TGTGCCAGCAGCCAAGTGGTTTCCAGGGGTCAGGATGGCTACACCTTC
CASSQVVSRGQDGYTF
>TRBD2|TRBJ2-5|.|TRBV5-1
TGCGCCAGCAGCCCCGGGACTAGCGGAGAGACCCAGTACTTC
CASSPGTSGETQYF
>.|TRBJ1-3|.|TRBV30
TGTGCCTGGTGCCCTGACGCGAGCTCTGGAAACACCATATATTTT
CAWCPDASSGNTIYF
>.|TRBJ1-1|.|TRBV7-3
TGTGCCAGCAGCCCCGGGGGGGTCGGCGCCACTGAAGCTTTCTTT
CASSPGGVGATEAFF
>.|TRBJ1-2|once|TRBV10-3
TGTGCCATCAGTGAAGGGCAGCGAGTTGGTTATGGCTACACCTTC
CAISEGQRVGYGYTF
>TRBD1|TRBJ2-7|.|TRBV29-1
TGCAGCGTTGAAGTGTACCAGGGGGCCTACGAGCAGTACTTC
CSVEVYQGAYEQYF
>.|TRBJ2-1|.|TRBV6-1
TGTGCCAGCAGTGAAGCTCCCCTGACCTACAATGAGCAGTTCTTC
CASSEAPLTYNEQFF
>.|TRBJ2-4|.|TRBV6-1
TGTGCCAGCAGTGAACGAAGGACTCGGTACTTC
CASSERRTRYF
>TRBD1|TRBJ1-1|.|TRBV28
TGTGCCAGCAGTTTCGCTAGGGACAGTCGGACTGAAGCTTTCTTT
CASSFARDSRTEAFF
>.|TRBJ1-5|.|TRBV19
TGTGCCAGTAATGACATGATTAGCAATCAGCCCCAGCATTTT
CASNDMISNQPQHF
>TRBD1|TRBJ2-3|once|TRBV5-1
TGCGCCAGCAGCATGGGGACAGCAACAGATACGCAGTATTTT
CASSMGTATDTQYF
>.|TRBJ2-7|.|TRBV6-1
TGTGCCAGCAGTGCAGGAAGACCCTACGAGCAGTACTTC
CASSAGRPYEQYF
>TRBD1|TRBJ2-7|.|TRBV30
TGTGCCTGGAGTAGGGACAGGGTTTACGAGCAGTACTTC
CAWSRDRVYEQYF
>.|TRBJ2-7|.|TRBV7-2
TGTGCCAGCGCCGCGGGCTCCTACGAGCAGTACTTC
CASAAGSYEQYF
>TRBD2|TRBJ2-1|.|TRBV15
TGTGCCACCAGCAGACATGGACTAGCGGGCGACAATGAGCAGTTCTTC
CATSRHGLAGDNEQFF
>TRBD1|TRBJ2-7|.|TRBV6-5
TGTGCCAGCAGTGGTCCGGGACAGGGGACCTACGAGCAGTACTTC
CASSGPGQGTYEQYF
>TRBD1|TRBJ1-2|.|TRBV7-8
TGTGCCAGCAGCCCGTTGGGACAGGGGGCGTTTGGCTACACCTTC
CASSPLGQGAFGYTF
>TRBD1|TRBJ2-2|.|TRBV11-1
TGTGCCAGCAGCTCGAAACAGGGGACCCACACCGGGGAGCTGTTTTTT
CASSSKQGTHTGELFF
>.|TRBJ2-5|once|TRBV28
TGTGCCACCGCAACTCTCGCCGTAGAGCAGTACTTC
CATATLAVEQYF
>.|TRBJ2-3|once|TRBV5-1
TGCGCCAGCAGCTTGGAAGTGACAGTACCCACAGATACGCAGTATTTT
CASSLEVTVPTDTQYF
>.|TRBJ2-1|once|TRBV5-6
TGTGCCAGCACCGAAAACCCGGGGGTGAACTCCTACAATGAGCAGTTCTTC
CASTENPGVNSYNEQFF